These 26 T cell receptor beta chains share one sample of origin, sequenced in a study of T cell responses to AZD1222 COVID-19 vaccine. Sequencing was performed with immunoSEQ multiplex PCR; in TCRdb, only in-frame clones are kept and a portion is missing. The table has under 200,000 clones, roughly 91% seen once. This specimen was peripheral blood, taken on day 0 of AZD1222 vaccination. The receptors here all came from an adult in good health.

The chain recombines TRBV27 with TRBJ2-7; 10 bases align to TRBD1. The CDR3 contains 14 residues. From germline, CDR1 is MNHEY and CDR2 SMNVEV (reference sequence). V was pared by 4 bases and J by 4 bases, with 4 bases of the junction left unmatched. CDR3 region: CASSSRDRGYEQYF. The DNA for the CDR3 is TGTGCCAGCAGTTCACGGGACAGGGGATACGAGCAGTACTTC.

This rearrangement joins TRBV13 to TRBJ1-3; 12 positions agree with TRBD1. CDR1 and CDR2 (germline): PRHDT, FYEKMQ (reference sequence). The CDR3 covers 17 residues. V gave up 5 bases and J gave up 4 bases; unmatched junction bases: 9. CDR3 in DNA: TGTGCCAGCAGCACGAGGGACAGGGGGCTACGCGGAAACACCATATATTTT. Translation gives CASSTRDRGLRGNTIYF.

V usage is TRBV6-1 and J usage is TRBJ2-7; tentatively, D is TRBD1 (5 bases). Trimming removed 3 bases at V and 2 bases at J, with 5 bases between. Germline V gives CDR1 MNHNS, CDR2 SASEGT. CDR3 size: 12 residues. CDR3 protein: CASSDRAYEQYF. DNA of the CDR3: TGTGCCAGCAGTGACAGGGCCTACGAGCAGTACTTC.

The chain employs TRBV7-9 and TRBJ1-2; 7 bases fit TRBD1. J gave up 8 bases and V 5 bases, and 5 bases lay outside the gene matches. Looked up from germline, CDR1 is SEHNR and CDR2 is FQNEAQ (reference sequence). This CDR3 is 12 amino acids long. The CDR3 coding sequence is TGTGCCAGCAGCCCCGGACAGGCCGGCTACACCTTC. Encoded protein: CASSPGQAGYTF.

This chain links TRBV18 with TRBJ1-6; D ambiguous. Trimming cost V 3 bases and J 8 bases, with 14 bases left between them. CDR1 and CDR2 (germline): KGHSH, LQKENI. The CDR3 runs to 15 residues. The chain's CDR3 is CASSPVWQPDSPLHF. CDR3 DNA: TGTGCCAGCTCACCCGTTTGGCAGCCAGATTCACCCCTCCACTTT.

CDR3 bases: TGTGCCAGCAATCCGGGACATGGTAATCAGCCCCAGCATTTT. The encoded protein is CASNPGHGNQPQHF. This chain connects TRBV6-5 to TRBJ1-5; D might be TRBD1 (6 bases). This CDR3 has 14 amino acids. V was trimmed by 7 bases and J by 4 bases, leaving 14 bases between them. In germline, CDR1 is MNHEY, CDR2 SVGAGI.

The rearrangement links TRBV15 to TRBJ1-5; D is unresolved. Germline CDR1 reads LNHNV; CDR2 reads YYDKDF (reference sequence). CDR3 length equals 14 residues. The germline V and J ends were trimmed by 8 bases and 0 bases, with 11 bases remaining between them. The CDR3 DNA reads TGTGCCACCCAGGAAGGTATTAGCAATCAGCCCCAGCATTTT. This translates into CATQEGISNQPQHF.

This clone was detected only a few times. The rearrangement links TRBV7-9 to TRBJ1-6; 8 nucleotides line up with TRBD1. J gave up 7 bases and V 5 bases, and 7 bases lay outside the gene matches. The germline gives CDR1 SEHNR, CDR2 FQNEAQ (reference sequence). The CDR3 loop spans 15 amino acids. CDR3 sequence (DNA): TGTGCCAGCAGCACGTGGACAGGGACCAATTCACCCCTCCACTTT. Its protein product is CASSTWTGTNSPLHF. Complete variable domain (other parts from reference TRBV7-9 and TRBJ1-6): DTGVSQNPRHKITKRGQNVTFRCDPISEHNRLYWYRQTLGQGPEFLTYFQNEAQLEKSRLLSDRFSAERPKGSFSTLEIQRTEQGDSAMYLCASSTWTGTNSPLHFGNGTRLTVT.

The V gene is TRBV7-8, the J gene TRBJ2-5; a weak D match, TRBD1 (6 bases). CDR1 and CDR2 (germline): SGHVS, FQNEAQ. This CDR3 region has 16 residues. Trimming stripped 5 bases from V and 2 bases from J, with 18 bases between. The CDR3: CASSQGWGQGQETQYF. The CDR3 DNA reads TGTGCCAGCAGCCAGGGGTGGGGTCAGGGGCAAGAGACCCAGTACTTC.

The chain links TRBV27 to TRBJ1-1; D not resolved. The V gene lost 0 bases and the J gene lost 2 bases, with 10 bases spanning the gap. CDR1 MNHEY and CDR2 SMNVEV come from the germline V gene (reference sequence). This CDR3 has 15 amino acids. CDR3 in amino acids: CASSLSTRGNTEAFF. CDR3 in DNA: TGTGCCAGCAGTTTATCAACCCGGGGTAACACTGAAGCTTTCTTT.

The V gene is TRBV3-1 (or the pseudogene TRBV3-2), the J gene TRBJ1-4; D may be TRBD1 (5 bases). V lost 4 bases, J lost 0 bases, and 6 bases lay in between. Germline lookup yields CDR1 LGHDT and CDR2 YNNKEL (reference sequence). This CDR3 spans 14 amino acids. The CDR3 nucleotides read TGTGCCAGCAGCCGACAGTCAACTAATGAAAAACTGTTTTTT. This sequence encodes CASSRQSTNEKLFF.

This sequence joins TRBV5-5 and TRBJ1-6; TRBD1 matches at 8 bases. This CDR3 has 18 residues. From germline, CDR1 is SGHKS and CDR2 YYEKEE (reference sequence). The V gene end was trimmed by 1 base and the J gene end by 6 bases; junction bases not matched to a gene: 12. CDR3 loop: CASSLFFGTGASNSPLHF. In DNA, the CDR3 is TGTGCCAGCAGCTTGTTTTTCGGGACAGGAGCCTCTAATTCACCCCTCCACTTT.

This chain's CDR3 is CASGRNDRDNEQFF. CDR3 DNA: TGTGCTAGTGGCCGGAATGACAGGGACAATGAGCAGTTCTTC. The chain employs TRBV12-5 and TRBJ2-1; 7 bases agree with TRBD1. With V trimmed by 6 bases and J by 5 bases, 7 bases remained unmatched. CDR3 length: 14 amino acids. Germline values: CDR1 LGHNT, CDR2 FRNRAP. The full variable domain, its missing parts supplied by reference TRBV12-5 and TRBJ2-1, is DARVTQTPRHKVTEMGQEVTMRCQPILGHNTVFWYRQTMMQGLELLAYFRNRAPLDDSGMPKDRFSAEMPDATLATLKIQPSEPRDSAVYFCASGRNDRDNEQFFGPGTRLTVL.

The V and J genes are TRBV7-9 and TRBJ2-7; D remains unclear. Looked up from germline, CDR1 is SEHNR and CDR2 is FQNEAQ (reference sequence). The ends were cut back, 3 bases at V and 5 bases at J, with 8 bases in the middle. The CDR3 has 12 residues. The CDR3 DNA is TGTGCCAGCAGCTTTACTCTCGACGAGCAGTACTTC. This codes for CASSFTLDEQYF.

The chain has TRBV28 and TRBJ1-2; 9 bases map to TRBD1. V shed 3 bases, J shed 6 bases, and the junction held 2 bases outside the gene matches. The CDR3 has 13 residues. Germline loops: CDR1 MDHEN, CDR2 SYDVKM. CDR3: CASSFRQGDGYTF. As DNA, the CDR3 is TGTGCCAGCAGTTTCAGACAGGGGGATGGCTACACCTTC.

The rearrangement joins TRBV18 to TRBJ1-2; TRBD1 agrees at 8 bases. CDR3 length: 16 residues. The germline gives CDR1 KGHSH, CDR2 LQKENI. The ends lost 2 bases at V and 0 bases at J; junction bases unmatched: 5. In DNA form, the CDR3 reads TGTGCCAGCTCACCAGGGACAGGAAATGCTAACTATGGCTACACCTTC. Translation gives CASSPGTGNANYGYTF.

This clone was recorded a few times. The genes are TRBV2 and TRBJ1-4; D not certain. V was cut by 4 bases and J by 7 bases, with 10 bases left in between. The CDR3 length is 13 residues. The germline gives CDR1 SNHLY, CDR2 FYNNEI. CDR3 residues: CASSGGTGEKLFF. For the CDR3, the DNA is TGTGCCAGCAGTGGAGGCACGGGTGAAAAACTGTTTTTT. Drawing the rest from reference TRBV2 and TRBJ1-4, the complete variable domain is EPEVTQTPSHQVTQMGQEVILRCVPISNHLYFYWYRQILGQKVEFLVSFYNNEISEKSEIFDDQFSVERPDGSNFTLKIRSTKLEDSAMYFCASSGGTGEKLFFGSGTQLSVL.

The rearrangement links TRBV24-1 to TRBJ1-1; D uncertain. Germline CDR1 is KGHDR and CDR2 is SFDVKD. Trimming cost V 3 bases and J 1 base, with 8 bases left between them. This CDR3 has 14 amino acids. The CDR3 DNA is TGTGCCACCAGTGATCGGGATGGGAACACTGAAGCTTTCTTT. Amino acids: CATSDRDGNTEAFF.

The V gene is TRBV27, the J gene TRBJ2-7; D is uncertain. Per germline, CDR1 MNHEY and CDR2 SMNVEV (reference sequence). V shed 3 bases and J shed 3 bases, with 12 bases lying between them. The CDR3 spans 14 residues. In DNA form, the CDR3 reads TGTGCCAGCAGTTTTGACGACACTGGCTACGAGCAGTACTTC. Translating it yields CASSFDDTGYEQYF.

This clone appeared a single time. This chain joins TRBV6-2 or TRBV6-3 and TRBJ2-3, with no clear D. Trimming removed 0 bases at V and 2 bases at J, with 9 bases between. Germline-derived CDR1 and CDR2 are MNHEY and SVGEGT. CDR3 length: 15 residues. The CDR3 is CASSYSSPDTDTQYF. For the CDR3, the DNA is TGTGCCAGCAGTTACTCGAGCCCAGACACAGATACGCAGTATTTT.

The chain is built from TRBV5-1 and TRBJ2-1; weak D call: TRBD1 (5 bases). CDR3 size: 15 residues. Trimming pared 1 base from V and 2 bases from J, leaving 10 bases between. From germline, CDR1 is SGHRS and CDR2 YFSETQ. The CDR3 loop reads CASSLSQATYNEQFF. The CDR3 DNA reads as TGCGCCAGCAGCTTGTCACAGGCAACCTACAATGAGCAGTTCTTC. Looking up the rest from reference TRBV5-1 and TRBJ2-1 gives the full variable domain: KAGVTQTPRYLIKTRGQQVTLSCSPISGHRSVSWYQQTPGQGLQFLFEYFSETQRNKGNFPGRFSGRQFSNSRSEMNVSTLELGDSALYLCASSLSQATYNEQFFGPGTRLTVL.

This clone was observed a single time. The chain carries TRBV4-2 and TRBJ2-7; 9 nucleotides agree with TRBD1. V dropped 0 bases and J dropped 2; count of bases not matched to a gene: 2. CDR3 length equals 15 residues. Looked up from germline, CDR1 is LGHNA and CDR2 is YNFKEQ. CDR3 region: CASSQEGQGTYEQYF. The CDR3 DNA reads TGTGCCAGCAGCCAAGAGGGACAGGGAACCTACGAGCAGTACTTC.

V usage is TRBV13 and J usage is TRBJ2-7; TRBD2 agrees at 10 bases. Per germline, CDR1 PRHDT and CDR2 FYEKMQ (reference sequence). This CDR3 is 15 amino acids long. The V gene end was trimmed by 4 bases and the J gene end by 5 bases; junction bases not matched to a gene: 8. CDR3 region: CASSSFGLAANEQYF. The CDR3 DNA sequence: TGTGCCAGCAGCTCCTTCGGACTAGCGGCCAACGAGCAGTACTTC.

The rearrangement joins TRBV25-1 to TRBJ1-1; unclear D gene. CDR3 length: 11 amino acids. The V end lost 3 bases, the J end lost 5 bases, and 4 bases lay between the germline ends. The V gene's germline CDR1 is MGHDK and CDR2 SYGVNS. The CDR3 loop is CASSEVTEAFF. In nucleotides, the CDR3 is TGTGCCAGCAGTGAGGTTACTGAAGCTTTCTTT.

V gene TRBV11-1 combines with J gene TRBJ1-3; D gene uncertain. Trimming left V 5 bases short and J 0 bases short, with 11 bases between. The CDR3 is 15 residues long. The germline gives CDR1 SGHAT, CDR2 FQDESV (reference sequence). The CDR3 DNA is TGTGCCAGCAGCAGCACGGACGGCTCTGGAAACACCATATATTTT. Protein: CASSSTDGSGNTIYF.

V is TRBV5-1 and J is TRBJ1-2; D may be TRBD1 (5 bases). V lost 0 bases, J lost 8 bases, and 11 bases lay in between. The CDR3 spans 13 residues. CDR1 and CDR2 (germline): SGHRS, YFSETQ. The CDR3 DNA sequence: TGCGCCAGCAGCTTGGGTCAGGGAGTGGGCTACACCTTC. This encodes CASSLGQGVGYTF. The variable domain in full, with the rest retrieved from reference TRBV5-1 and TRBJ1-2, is KAGVTQTPRYLIKTRGQQVTLSCSPISGHRSVSWYQQTPGQGLQFLFEYFSETQRNKGNFPGRFSGRQFSNSRSEMNVSTLELGDSALYLCASSLGQGVGYTFGSGTRLTVV.